This T cell receptor beta chain came from a study of T cell changes during pregnancy in multiple sclerosis. Method: immunoSEQ multiplex PCR; TCRdb's copy keeps in-frame clones and lacks some. The sample records about 69,000 clones, roughly 93% being singletons. The germline gives CDR1 SQVTM, CDR2 ANQGSEA. V lost 7 bases and J lost 6; bases outside the gene matches: 3. This CDR3 contains 12 residues. The chain combines TRBV29-1 with TRBJ2-7; 13 bases match TRBD2. The material was peripheral blood, obtained in the third trimester of pregnancy. This clonotype was obtained from a female donor with multiple sclerosis, enrolled in a pregnancy study. The CDR3 reads CSAGTSGVEQYF. The CDR3 DNA sequence: TGCAGCGCCGGGACTAGCGGGGTCGAGCAGTACTTC.